This T cell receptor (beta chain) originates from a study of blood T cell repertoires in COVID-19. Method: immunoSEQ multiplex PCR; TCRdb's copy keeps in-frame clones and lacks some. The data hold roughly 220,000 clones, with roughly 85% observed a single time. Germline values: CDR1 MNHEY, CDR2 SVGAGI. The CDR3 sequence is 14 residues long. V trimming: 6 bases; J trimming: 8 bases; junction bases outside the gene matches: 10. This chain joins TRBV6-5 and TRBJ1-2; 9 bases are a match to TRBD1. The sequence was obtained from a woman aged 40 to 50 with acute COVID-19. The sequenced material came from PBMCs or T cells enriched from blood (not recorded which). This chain's CDR3 is CASSSSGTGWGYTF. CDR3 bases: TGTGCCAGCAGCTCATCCGGGACAGGGTGGGGCTACACCTTC.